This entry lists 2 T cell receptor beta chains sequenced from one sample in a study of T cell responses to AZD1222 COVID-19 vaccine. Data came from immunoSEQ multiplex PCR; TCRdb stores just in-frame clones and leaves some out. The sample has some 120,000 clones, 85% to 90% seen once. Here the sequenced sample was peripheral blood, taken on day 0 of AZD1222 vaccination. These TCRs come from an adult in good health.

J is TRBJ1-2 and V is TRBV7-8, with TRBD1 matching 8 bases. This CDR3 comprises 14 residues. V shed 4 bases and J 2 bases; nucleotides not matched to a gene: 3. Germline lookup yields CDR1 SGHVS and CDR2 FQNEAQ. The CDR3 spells CASSWGQDNYGYTF. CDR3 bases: TGTGCCAGCAGCTGGGGACAGGACAACTATGGCTACACCTTC.

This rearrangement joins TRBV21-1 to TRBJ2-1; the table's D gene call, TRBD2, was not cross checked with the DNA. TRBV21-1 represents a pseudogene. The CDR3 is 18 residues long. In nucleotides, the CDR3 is TGTGCCACCCCGAGCGGGAGGGCCGTGGAGATTGGTTTCAATGAGCAGTTCTTC. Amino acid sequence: CATPSGRAVEIGFNEQFF.